This T cell receptor (beta chain) was recorded in a study of tumor-infiltrating lymphocytes in primary liver carcinoma. Each 20-30 mg portion of unsorted bulk tissue served as the source for co-extraction of RNA and DNA. Germline assignment: CDR1 MDHEN and CDR2 SYDVKM. The CDR3 contains 15 residues. The V end lost 6 bases, the J end lost 2 bases, and 14 bases lay between the germline ends. Synthesis of TCR beta cDNA was carried out from 500 ng total RNA with a constant-region primer. Three-round nested multiplex PCR performed with slightly modified ARM-PCR produced the TCR beta libraries. Use of TRBV1-TRBV30 forward primers with a C-beta reverse primer characterized the first two PCR rounds, which lasted around 11 cycles each. Using its own MiXCR run on the multiplex PCR reads, TCRdb lists one record per CDR3 protein. This sample has about 120,000 distinct CDR3 sequences, with around 65% found just once.

As regards this clonotype: Just one base apart from a much larger clone, this may be a read error.

The material sequenced was tumor-adjacent normal liver tissue. The sequence came from a woman aged 55-69 years with primary liver carcinoma and hepatitis B virus infection. The V gene is TRBV28, the J gene TRBJ2-1; weak D call: TRBD2 (6 bases). CDR3 loop: CASSPPGDAYNEQFF. In nucleotides, the CDR3 is TGTGCCAGCAGCCCCCCGGGGGACGCCTACAATGAGCAGTTCTTC.